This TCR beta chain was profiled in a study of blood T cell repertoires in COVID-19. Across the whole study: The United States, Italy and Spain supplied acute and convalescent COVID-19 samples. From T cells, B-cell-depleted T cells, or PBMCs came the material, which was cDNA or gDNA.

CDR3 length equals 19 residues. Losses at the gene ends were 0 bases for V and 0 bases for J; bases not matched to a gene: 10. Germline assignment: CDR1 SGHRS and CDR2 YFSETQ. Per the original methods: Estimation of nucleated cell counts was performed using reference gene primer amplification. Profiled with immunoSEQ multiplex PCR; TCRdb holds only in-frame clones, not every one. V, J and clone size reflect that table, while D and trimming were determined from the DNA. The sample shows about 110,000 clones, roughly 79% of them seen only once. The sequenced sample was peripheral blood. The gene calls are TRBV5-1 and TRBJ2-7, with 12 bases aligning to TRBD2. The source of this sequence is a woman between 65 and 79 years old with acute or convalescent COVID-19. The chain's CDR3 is CASSLVLAGGLSSSYEQYF. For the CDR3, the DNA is TGCGCCAGCAGCTTGGTGCTAGCGGGAGGGCTATCGAGCTCCTACGAGCAGTACTTC.